The TCR beta chain described here comes from a study of OX40 agonist ivuxolimab in advanced cancers. The study's findings and limits: In CD8+ T cells, expanded clones were on average more numerous than in CD4+.

Assay: immunoSEQ multiplex PCR; the TCRdb copy retains only in-frame clones and omits some. The sample includes 70,000 to 90,000 clones, approximately 84% of them seen just once. The table lists this clone with a few counts. Its specificity is unknown. It was autoimmune disease history or systemic immunosuppression that excluded patients. This material consisted of CD4+ or CD8+ T cells sorted from blood, taken in a trial of the OX40 agonist ivuxolimab. This receptor was obtained from an adult with an advanced solid tumor such as melanoma, head and neck, liver or kidney cancer.

The CDR3 is CASSDQIDYEQYF. As DNA, the CDR3 is TGTGCCAGCAGCGACCAGATAGACTACGAGCAGTACTTC. The V and J genes are TRBV6-6 and TRBJ2-7, with D uncertain. V dropped 6 bases and J dropped 3 bases, with 12 bases sitting between them. This CDR3 spans 13 amino acids. Germline V gene data show CDR1 as MNHNY and CDR2 as SVGAGI (reference sequence).